This T cell receptor beta chain was captured by sequencing in a study of T cells in Graves' hyperthyroidism and ophthalmopathy. This clonotype has at least ten counts. Its antigen is as yet unknown. With a duration under 2 months, the hyperthyroidism was newly diagnosed in patients aged 18 to 65. Cells are PBMCs isolated from around 9.4 ml of fresh blood. With 3 bases removed from V and 7 bases from J, the gap between germline ends came to 13 bases. CDR3 size: 15 residues. Germline V gene lookup returns CDR1 SGHTA and CDR2 FQGNSA. There were TCR beta CDR3 regions amplified from RNA transcripts. RT-PCR in the first round (using the HTBI primer set) targeted the TCR CDR3. One entry per CDR3 protein, called by TCRdb with MiXCR from the multiplex PCR reads. The repertoire includes under 300,000 distinct CDR3 sequences, roughly 14% of them detected once, and roughly 15% sits in the top ten. Study conclusions and caveats: In blood, most of the thyroid clonotypes expanded above 0.001 were also present. The model foresaw ophthalmopathy a median approximately 6.3 months prior to onset.

This receptor was identified in a woman between 40 and 50 years old with Graves' hyperthyroidism that later progressed to Graves' ophthalmopathy. Material: blood. The chain recombines TRBV7-2 with TRBJ1-6, with D possibly matching TRBD1 (5 bases). For the CDR3, the DNA is TGTGCCAGCAGCTTCTTGCCGGGGGTAAATTCACCCCTCCACTTT. Amino acid sequence: CASSFLPGVNSPLHF.